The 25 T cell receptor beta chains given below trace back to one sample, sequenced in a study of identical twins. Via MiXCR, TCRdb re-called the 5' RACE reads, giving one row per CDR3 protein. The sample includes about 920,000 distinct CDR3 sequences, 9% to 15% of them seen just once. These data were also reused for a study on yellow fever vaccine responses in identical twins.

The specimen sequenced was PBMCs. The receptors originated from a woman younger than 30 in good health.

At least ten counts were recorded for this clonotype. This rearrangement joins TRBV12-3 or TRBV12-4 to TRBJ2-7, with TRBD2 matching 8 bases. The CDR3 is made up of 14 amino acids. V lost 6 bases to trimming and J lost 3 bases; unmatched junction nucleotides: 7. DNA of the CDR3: TGTGCCAGCAGCCTCAGCGGGAGTAGCTACGAGCAGTACTTC. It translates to CASSLSGSSYEQYF.

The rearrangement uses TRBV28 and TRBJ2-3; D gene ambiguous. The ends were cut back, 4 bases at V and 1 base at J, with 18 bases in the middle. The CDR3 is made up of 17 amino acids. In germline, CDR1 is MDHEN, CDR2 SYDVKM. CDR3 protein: CASSSNQMLDGTDTQYF. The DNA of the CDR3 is TGTGCCAGCAGTTCCAACCAAATGTTGGACGGCACAGATACGCAGTATTTT.

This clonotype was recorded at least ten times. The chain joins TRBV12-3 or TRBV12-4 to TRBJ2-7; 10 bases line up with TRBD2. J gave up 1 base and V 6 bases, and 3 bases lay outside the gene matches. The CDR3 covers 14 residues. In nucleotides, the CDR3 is TGTGCCAGCAGCAGAGCGGGAGGGTCCTACGAGCAGTACTTC. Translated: CASSRAGGSYEQYF.

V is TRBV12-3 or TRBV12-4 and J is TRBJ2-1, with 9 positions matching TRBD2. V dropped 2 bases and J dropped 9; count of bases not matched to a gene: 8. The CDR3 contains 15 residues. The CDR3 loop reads CASSLSGGGAGEQFF. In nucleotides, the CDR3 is TGTGCCAGCAGTTTATCAGGCGGGGGGGCCGGTGAGCAGTTCTTC.

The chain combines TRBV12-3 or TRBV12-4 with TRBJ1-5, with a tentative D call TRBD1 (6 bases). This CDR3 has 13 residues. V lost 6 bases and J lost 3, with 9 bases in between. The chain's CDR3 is CASRWDINQPQHF. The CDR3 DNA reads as TGTGCCAGCAGATGGGACATCAATCAGCCCCAGCATTTT.

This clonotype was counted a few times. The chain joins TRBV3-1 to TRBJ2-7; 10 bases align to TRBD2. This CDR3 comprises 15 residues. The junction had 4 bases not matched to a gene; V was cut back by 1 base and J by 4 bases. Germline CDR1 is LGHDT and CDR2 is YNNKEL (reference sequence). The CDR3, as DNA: TGTGCCAGCAGCCAAGGTTCTAGCGGGAGATACGAGCAGTACTTC. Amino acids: CASSQGSSGRYEQYF.

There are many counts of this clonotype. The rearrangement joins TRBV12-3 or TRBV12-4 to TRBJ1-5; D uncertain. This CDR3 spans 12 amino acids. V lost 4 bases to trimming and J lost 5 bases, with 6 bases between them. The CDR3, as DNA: TGTGCCAGCAGTTCTAGAGATCAGCCCCAGCATTTT. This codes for CASSSRDQPQHF.

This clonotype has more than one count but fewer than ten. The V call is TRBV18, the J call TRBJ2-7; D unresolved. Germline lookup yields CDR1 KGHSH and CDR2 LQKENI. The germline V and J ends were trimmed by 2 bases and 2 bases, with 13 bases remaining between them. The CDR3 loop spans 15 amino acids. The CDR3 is CASSPATGNPYEQYV. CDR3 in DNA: TGTGCCAGCTCACCAGCCACCGGCAACCCCTACGAGCAGTACGTC.

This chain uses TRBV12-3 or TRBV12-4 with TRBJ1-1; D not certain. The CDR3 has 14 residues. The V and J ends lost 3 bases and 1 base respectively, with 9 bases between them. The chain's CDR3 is CASSLFAGNTEAFF. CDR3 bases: TGTGCCAGCAGTTTGTTTGCAGGGAACACTGAAGCTTTCTTT.

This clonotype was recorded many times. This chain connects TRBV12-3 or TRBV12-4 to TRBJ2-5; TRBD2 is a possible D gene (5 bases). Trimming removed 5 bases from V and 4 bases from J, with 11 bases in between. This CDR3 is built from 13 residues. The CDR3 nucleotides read TGTGCCAGCAGTCCTGGGAGACGAGAGACCCAGTACTTC. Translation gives CASSPGRRETQYF.

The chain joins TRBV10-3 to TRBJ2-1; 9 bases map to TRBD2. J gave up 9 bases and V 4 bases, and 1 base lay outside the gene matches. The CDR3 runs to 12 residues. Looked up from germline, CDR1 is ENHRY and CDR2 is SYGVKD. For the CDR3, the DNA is TGTGCCATCAGTGGGACTAGCGTTGAGCAGTTCTTC. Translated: CAISGTSVEQFF.

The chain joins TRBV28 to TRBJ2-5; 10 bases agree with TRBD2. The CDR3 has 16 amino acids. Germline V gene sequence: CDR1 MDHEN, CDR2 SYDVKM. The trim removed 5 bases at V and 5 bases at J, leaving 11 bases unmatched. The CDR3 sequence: CASSPAASGSWETQYF. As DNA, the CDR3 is TGTGCCAGCAGTCCAGCGGCTAGCGGGAGTTGGGAGACCCAGTACTTC.

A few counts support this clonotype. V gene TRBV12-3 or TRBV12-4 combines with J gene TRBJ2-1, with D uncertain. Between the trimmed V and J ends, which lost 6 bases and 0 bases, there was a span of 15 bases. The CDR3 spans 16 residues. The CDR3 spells CASRSLGSGSYNEQFF. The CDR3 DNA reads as TGTGCCAGCAGATCCTTGGGCAGTGGCTCCTACAATGAGCAGTTCTTC.

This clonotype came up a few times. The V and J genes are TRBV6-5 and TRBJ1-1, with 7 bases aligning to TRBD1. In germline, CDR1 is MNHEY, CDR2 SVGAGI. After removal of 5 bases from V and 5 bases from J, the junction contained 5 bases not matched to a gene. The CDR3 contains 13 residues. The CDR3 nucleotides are TGTGCCAGCAGTACCGACAGGGTAACTGAAGCTTTCTTT. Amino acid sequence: CASSTDRVTEAFF.

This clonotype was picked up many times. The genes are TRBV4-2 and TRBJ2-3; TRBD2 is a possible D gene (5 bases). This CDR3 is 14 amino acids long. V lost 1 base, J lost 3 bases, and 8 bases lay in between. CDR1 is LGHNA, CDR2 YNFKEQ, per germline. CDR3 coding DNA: TGTGCCAGCAGCCAAGCCAGCGGAACAGATACGCAGTATTTT. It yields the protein CASSQASGTDTQYF.

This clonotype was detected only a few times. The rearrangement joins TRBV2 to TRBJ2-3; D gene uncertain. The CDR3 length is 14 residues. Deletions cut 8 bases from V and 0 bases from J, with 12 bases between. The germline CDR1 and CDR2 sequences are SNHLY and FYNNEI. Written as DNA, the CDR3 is TGTGCCAGCGGCCGGACGTATAGCACAGATACGCAGTATTTT. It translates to CASGRTYSTDTQYF.

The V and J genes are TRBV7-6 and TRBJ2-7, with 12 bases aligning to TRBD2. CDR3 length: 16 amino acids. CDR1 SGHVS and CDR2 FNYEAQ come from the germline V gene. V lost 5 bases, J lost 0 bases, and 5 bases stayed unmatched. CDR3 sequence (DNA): TGTGCCAGCAGCCGACTAGCGGGAGAACTCTCCTACGAGCAGTACTTC. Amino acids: CASSRLAGELSYEQYF.

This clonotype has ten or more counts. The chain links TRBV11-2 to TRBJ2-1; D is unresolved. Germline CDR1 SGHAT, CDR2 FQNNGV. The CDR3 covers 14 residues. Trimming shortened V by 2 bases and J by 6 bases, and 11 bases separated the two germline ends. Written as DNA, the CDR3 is TGTGCCAGCAGCTTACATCCTTACGGCAATGAGCAGTTCTTC. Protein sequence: CASSLHPYGNEQFF.

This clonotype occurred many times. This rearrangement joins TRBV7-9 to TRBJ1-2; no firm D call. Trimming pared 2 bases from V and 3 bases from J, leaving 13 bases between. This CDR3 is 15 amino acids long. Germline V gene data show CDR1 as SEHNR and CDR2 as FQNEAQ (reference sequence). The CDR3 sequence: CASSLSQGYDYGYTF. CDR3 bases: TGTGCCAGCAGCTTAAGTCAAGGGTATGACTATGGCTACACCTTC.

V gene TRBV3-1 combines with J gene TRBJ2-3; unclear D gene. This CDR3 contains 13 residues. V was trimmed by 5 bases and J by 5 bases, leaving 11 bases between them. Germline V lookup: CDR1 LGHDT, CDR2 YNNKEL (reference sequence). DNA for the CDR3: TGTGCCAGCAGCTACCAAGATCAAGATACGCAGTATTTT. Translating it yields CASSYQDQDTQYF.

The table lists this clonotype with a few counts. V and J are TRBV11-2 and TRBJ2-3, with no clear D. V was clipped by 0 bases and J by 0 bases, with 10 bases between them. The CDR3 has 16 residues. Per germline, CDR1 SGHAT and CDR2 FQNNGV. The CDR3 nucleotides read TGTGCCAGCAGCTTAGATTCCGACAAAAGCACAGATACGCAGTATTTT. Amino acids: CASSLDSDKSTDTQYF.

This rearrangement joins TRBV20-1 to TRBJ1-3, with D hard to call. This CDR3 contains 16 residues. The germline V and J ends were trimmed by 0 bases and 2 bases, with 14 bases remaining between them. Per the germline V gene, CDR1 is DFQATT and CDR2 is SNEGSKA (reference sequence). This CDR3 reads CSARDPKAPTGNTIYF. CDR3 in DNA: TGCAGTGCTAGAGACCCAAAGGCCCCAACTGGAAACACCATATATTTT.

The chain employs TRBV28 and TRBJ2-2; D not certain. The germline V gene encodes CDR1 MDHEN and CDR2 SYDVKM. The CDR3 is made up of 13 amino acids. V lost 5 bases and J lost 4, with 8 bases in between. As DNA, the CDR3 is TGTGCCAGCAGTGGGTTGGGCACCGGGGAGCTGTTTTTT. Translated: CASSGLGTGELFF.

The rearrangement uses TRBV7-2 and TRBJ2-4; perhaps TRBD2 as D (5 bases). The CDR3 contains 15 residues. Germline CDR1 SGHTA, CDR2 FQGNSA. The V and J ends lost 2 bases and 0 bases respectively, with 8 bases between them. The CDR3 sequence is CASSLRGLAKNIQYF. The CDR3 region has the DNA TGTGCCAGCAGCTTACGAGGACTAGCCAAAAACATTCAGTACTTC.

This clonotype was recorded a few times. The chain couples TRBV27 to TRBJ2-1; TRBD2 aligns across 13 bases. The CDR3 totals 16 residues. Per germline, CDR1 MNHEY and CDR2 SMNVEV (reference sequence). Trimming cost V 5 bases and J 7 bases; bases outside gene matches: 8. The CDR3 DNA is TGTGCCAGCAGTATAAGACTAGCGGGGGGCGATAATGAGCAGTTCTTC. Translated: CASSIRLAGGDNEQFF.